This passage covers 11 T cell receptor beta chains from one sample sequenced in a study of PD-1 blockade in classical Hodgkin lymphoma. Sample time point: cycle 4 day 1 (C4D1), after 6 weeks of nivolumab. Relapse was seen in all patients after autologous stem cell transplantation, and brentuximab vedotin exposure was variable. Thawed PBMCs were the source of CD4+ T cells, purified by magnetic negative selection. Clones were sequenced by immunoSEQ multiplex PCR, and TCRdb holds only the in-frame ones, with some missing. The table has 20,000 or so clones, less than 85% seen once. Here the sequenced sample was CD4+ T cells from blood, taken before the fourth cycle of nivolumab. The source is a human donor with classical Hodgkin lymphoma.

The rearrangement joins TRBV6-1 to TRBJ2-7; tentative D call: TRBD2 (6 bases). The V gene's germline CDR1 is MNHNS and CDR2 SASEGT. Trimming took off 1 base at V and 2 bases at J, with 9 bases between the two ends. The CDR3 spans 14 residues. CDR3 loop: CASSEVSGPYEQYF. The CDR3 DNA is TGTGCCAGCAGTGAAGTTAGCGGTCCCTACGAGCAGTACTTC.

The J gene is TRBJ2-1, the V gene TRBV5-1; no reliable D call. Germline V lookup: CDR1 SGHRS, CDR2 YFSETQ. V shed 4 bases and J shed 6 bases, with 8 bases lying between them. This CDR3 contains 12 residues. CDR3 sequence reads: CASSLPGNEQFF. The CDR3 coding sequence is TGCGCCAGCAGCCTACCTGGCAATGAGCAGTTCTTC.

V is TRBV6-1 and J is TRBJ2-5; 8 bases map to TRBD2. The length of the CDR3 is 14 residues. The trim removed 5 bases at V and 3 bases at J, leaving 5 bases unmatched. Germline V gene lookup returns CDR1 MNHNS and CDR2 SASEGT. The CDR3 region has the DNA TGTGCCAGCAGTACCGGGACTAGGGAAGAGACCCAGTACTTC. Protein sequence: CASSTGTREETQYF.

This chain connects TRBV6-5 to TRBJ2-7; tentatively, D is TRBD1 or TRBD2 (5 bases each). Looked up from germline, CDR1 is MNHEY and CDR2 is SVGAGI. The length of the CDR3 is 15 residues. V was clipped by 6 bases and J by 2 bases, with 17 bases between them. In DNA, the CDR3 is TGTGCCAGCAGGAGAACCCGGGACCCTACCTACGAGCAGTACTTC. The encoded protein is CASRRTRDPTYEQYF.

The chain is built from TRBV5-1 and TRBJ1-3; D remains ambiguous. CDR1 is SGHRS and CDR2 is YFSETQ in the germline V gene. The CDR3 length is 15 residues. With 0 bases removed from V and 4 bases from J, the gap between germline ends came to 11 bases. CDR3 amino acids: CASSLDHSSGNTIYF. CDR3 nucleotide sequence: TGCGCCAGCAGCTTGGATCACAGTTCCGGAAACACCATATATTTT.

The chain combines TRBV28 with TRBJ2-7; the match to TRBD1 covers 10 bases. CDR1 is MDHEN, CDR2 SYDVKM, per germline. Trimming at V came to 6 bases and at J to 6 bases, leaving 5 bases not matched to a gene. The CDR3 totals 13 residues. This CDR3 reads CASSDRGRGEQYF. The DNA for the CDR3 is TGTGCCAGCAGCGACAGGGGGCGCGGCGAGCAGTACTTC.

J is TRBJ2-5 and V is TRBV7-9; D unclear. This CDR3 contains 13 residues. V shed 1 base and J shed 13 bases, with 16 bases lying between them. The germline gives CDR1 SEHNR, CDR2 FQNEAQ (reference sequence). DNA for the CDR3: TGTGCCAGCAGCTTAGTTGCGGAGTCAGTGTGGTACTTC. The encoded protein is CASSLVAESVWYF. Drawing the rest from reference TRBV7-9 and TRBJ2-5, the complete variable domain is DTGVSQNPRHKITKRGQNVTFRCDPISEHNRLYWYRQTLGQGPEFLTYFQNEAQLEKSRLLSDRFSAERPKGSFSTLEIQRTEQGDSAMYLCASSLVAESVWYFGPGTRLLVL.

This clone was counted a single time. The J gene is TRBJ2-1, the V gene TRBV5-4; TRBD2 matches at 13 bases. Per germline, CDR1 SGHNT and CDR2 YYREEE (reference sequence). With 4 bases clipped from V and 10 bases from J, the junction kept 8 bases outside the gene matches. The CDR3 extends over 15 amino acids. The CDR3 sequence is CASSPWTSGGREQFF. The CDR3, as DNA: TGTGCCAGCAGCCCCTGGACTAGCGGGGGACGGGAGCAGTTCTTC.

The chain carries TRBV18 and TRBJ2-5; TRBD2 aligns across 11 bases. The CDR3 consists of 18 residues. Germline values: CDR1 KGHSH, CDR2 LQKENI. V lost 2 bases, J lost 4 bases, and 12 bases stayed unmatched. This CDR3 reads CASSPTSGGVSMAETQYF. CDR3 bases: TGTGCCAGCTCACCAACTAGCGGGGGTGTTTCAATGGCAGAGACCCAGTACTTC.

CDR3 DNA sequence: TGTGCCAGCAGTTACTCGATTTCCCGACAGGACACTGAAGCTTTCTTT. Translated, it gives CASSYSISRQDTEAFF. The chain employs TRBV6-6 and TRBJ1-1, with D possibly TRBD1 on 6 matching bases. The CDR3 sequence is 16 residues long. Germline V gives CDR1 MNHNY, CDR2 SVGAGI (reference sequence). The V and J ends lost 0 bases and 3 bases respectively, with 14 bases between them.

V is TRBV5-5 and J is TRBJ1-2, with D unresolved. Trimming removed 4 bases from V and 8 bases from J, with 18 bases in between. CDR3 length: 14 amino acids. Germline loops: CDR1 SGHKS, CDR2 YYEKEE (reference sequence). The CDR3 bases are TGTGCCAGCAGCATCGACGCCCTAGAAAGGGGCTACACCTTC. Protein sequence: CASSIDALERGYTF.